A single sample is the source of the 23 T cell receptor beta chains below, sequenced in a study of T cell changes during pregnancy in multiple sclerosis. Data came from immunoSEQ multiplex PCR; TCRdb stores just in-frame clones and leaves some out. Altogether tens of thousands of clones are present, 80% to 95% being singletons, with the ten largest covering 0.85% to 1%. The material was peripheral blood, obtained in the first trimester of pregnancy. The source is a female donor with multiple sclerosis, enrolled in a pregnancy study.

The J gene is TRBJ2-2, the V gene TRBV11-2; tentative D call: TRBD2 (6 bases). Trimming took 3 bases from V and 7 from J, leaving 18 bases between them. This CDR3 comprises 16 residues. Germline loops: CDR1 SGHAT, CDR2 FQNNGV. The DNA for the CDR3 is TGTGCCAGCAGCTTCGGCTTACAGTCCGGGGGCGGGGAGCTGTTTTTT. As protein: CASSFGLQSGGGELFF.

A single count supports this clone. The CDR3 is CASSQEVKRGGIDTQYF. In DNA, the CDR3 is TGCGCCAGCAGCCAAGAGGTGAAGCGGGGGGGCATAGATACGCAGTATTTT. The V gene is TRBV4-3, the J gene TRBJ2-3, with 10 bases that match TRBD2. Germline assignment: CDR1 LGHNA and CDR2 YSLEER. Trimming took 0 bases from V and 5 from J; bases not matched to a gene: 8. CDR3 length equals 17 residues.

The V call is TRBV14, the J call TRBJ1-3, with TRBD1 matching over 7 bases. Germline V gene lookup returns CDR1 SGHDN and CDR2 FVKESK. This CDR3 is 15 amino acids long. V shed 4 bases, J shed 4 bases, and the junction held 7 bases outside the gene matches. CDR3 in DNA: TGTGCCAGCAGCCGCAGACAGGGATTGGGAAACACCATATATTTT. Translating gives CASSRRQGLGNTIYF.

V gene TRBV4-2 combines with J gene TRBJ1-1; D is possibly TRBD1 (5 bases). V was pared by 0 bases and J by 8 bases, with 10 bases between. This CDR3 contains 13 residues. The germline CDR1 and CDR2 sequences are LGHNA and YNFKEQ. The DNA of the CDR3 is TGTGCCAGCAGCCAAGAGGGGGGATTGGAAGCTTTCTTT. It translates to CASSQEGGLEAFF.

The gene calls are TRBV30 and TRBJ1-2, with D unclear. Germline CDR1 is GTSNPN and CDR2 is SVGIG (reference sequence). Trimming removed 5 bases at V and 6 bases at J, with 13 bases between. The CDR3 totals 12 residues. CDR3 in DNA: TGTGCCTGGTCCCCCCCCCTCGATGGCTACACCTTC. It specifies CAWSPPLDGYTF.

The chain has TRBV11-1 and TRBJ2-7, with 8 bases matching TRBD2. CDR3 length: 16 residues. V shed 1 base and J 0 bases; nucleotides not matched to a gene: 5. The germline CDR1 and CDR2 sequences are SGHAT and FQDESV (reference sequence). This CDR3 reads CASSLGRRGASYEQYF. The CDR3 nucleotides read TGTGCCAGCAGCTTAGGCCGGCGGGGGGCCTCCTACGAGCAGTACTTC.

This chain uses TRBV7-2 with TRBJ1-4, with a possible D match to TRBD1 (5 bases). Trimming stripped 2 bases from V and 8 bases from J, with 12 bases between. The germline V gene has CDR1 SGHTA and CDR2 FQGNSA. This CDR3 region has 14 residues. The CDR3 DNA sequence: TGTGCCAGCAGCTTATGGCAGGGCGGAGAAAAACTGTTTTTT. This translates into CASSLWQGGEKLFF.

This clone showed up just a few times. The chain recombines TRBV2 with TRBJ1-1, with D possibly TRBD1 on 6 matching bases. Trimming pared 4 bases from V and 3 bases from J, leaving 18 bases between. CDR3 length: 16 residues. CDR1 and CDR2 from the germline V gene are SNHLY and FYNNEI. Written as DNA, the CDR3 is TGTGCCAGCAGTGTCGAACCAAGGGGGGGGTACACTGAAGCTTTCTTT. This codes for CASSVEPRGGYTEAFF.

The gene calls are TRBV18 and TRBJ1-1; D gene uncertain. This CDR3 has 11 residues. CDR1 and CDR2 from the germline V gene are KGHSH and LQKENI. The V and J ends lost 3 bases and 8 bases respectively, with 7 bases between them. CDR3 bases: TGTGCCAGCTCACCCGGCGGGGAAGCTTTCTTT. This encodes CASSPGGEAFF.

DNA for the CDR3: TGTGCCAGCAGCCCCAACAGGGGTGGAGAGACCCAGTACTTC. Its translation is CASSPNRGGETQYF. This chain links TRBV7-2 with TRBJ2-5; 7 bases fit TRBD1. Germline CDR1 is SGHTA and CDR2 is FQGNSA. Trimming cost V 5 bases and J 4 bases; bases outside gene matches: 7. This CDR3 comprises 14 residues.

The chain has TRBV30 and TRBJ1-2, with D possibly TRBD1 on 5 matching bases. In germline, CDR1 is GTSNPN, CDR2 SVGIG (reference sequence). The CDR3 has 13 residues. Between the trimmed V and J ends, which lost 8 bases and 3 bases, there was a span of 16 bases. The CDR3 reads CASGTLGDYGYTF. CDR3 coding DNA: TGTGCCAGCGGGACCCTGGGCGACTATGGCTACACCTTC.

The rearrangement links TRBV15 to TRBJ2-7; no clear D gene. Trimming stripped 6 bases from V and 3 bases from J, with 9 bases between. CDR1 and CDR2 (germline): LNHNV, YYDKDF (reference sequence). The CDR3 extends over 12 amino acids. The CDR3 nucleotides read TGTGCCACCAGGACTCCCTTCTACGAGCAGTACTTC. The encoded protein is CATRTPFYEQYF.

This chain links TRBV5-4 with TRBJ1-2; D might be TRBD1 (5 bases). The CDR3 covers 13 residues. Germline V lookup: CDR1 SGHNT, CDR2 YYREEE (reference sequence). Trimming removed 2 bases from V and 6 bases from J, with 11 bases in between. DNA of the CDR3: TGTGCCAGCAGCTTCCGGGGGAGGGATGGCTACACCTTC. Translated: CASSFRGRDGYTF.

The chain recombines TRBV5-6 with TRBJ1-2; perhaps TRBD1 as D (5 bases). The germline V and J ends were trimmed by 0 bases and 6 bases, with 9 bases remaining between them. The germline CDR1 and CDR2 sequences are SGHDT and YYEEEE. This CDR3 is 13 amino acids long. The CDR3 DNA follows: TGTGCCAGCAGCTTGGGCAGGGCTAATGGCTACACCTTC. This encodes CASSLGRANGYTF.

This chain links TRBV9 with TRBJ1-1; 7 nucleotides match TRBD1. In germline, CDR1 is SGDLS, CDR2 YYNGEE. The trim removed 0 bases at V and 0 bases at J, leaving 5 bases unmatched. This CDR3 contains 16 residues. The CDR3 nucleotides are TGTGCCAGCAGCGTAGAAGACCAGGGGGTGAACACTGAAGCTTTCTTT. Translating it yields CASSVEDQGVNTEAFF. Using reference TRBV9 and TRBJ1-1 for the parts outside the CDR3, the full variable domain is DSGVTQTPKHLITATGQRVTLRCSPRSGDLSVYWYQQSLDQGLQFLIQYYNGEERAKGNILERFSAQQFPDLHSELNLSSLELGDSALYFCASSVEDQGVNTEAFFGQGTRLTVV.

The chain couples TRBV5-4 to TRBJ2-3; 8 bases line up with TRBD1. Germline CDR1 is SGHNT and CDR2 is YYREEE (reference sequence). This CDR3 comprises 16 residues. V gave up 0 bases and J gave up 4 bases; unmatched junction bases: 7. Here the CDR3 reads CASSLGGTGRADTQYF. CDR3 DNA sequence: TGTGCCAGCAGCTTGGGTGGGACAGGTCGCGCAGATACGCAGTATTTT.

This sequence joins TRBV6-5 and TRBJ2-1, with 12 bases aligning to TRBD2. Looked up from germline, CDR1 is MNHEY and CDR2 is SVGAGI. Trimming cost V 2 bases and J 6 bases; bases outside gene matches: 5. CDR3 length: 16 residues. The DNA of the CDR3 is TGTGCCAGCAGTTACACTGGGACTAGCGGGTTCAATGAGCAGTTCTTC. Its protein is CASSYTGTSGFNEQFF.

The DNA for the CDR3 is TGTGCCAGCAGTTACCCAGGGGTGTCCAAAAACATTCAGTACTTC. Protein product: CASSYPGVSKNIQYF. This chain joins TRBV6-5 and TRBJ2-4; weak D call: TRBD1 (6 bases). There are 15 residues in the CDR3. V was cut by 2 bases and J by 2 bases, with 10 bases left in between. Per germline, CDR1 MNHEY and CDR2 SVGAGI.

The chain combines TRBV9 with TRBJ2-7; tentatively, D is TRBD2 (5 bases). CDR1 and CDR2 from the germline V gene are SGDLS and YYNGEE. There are 15 residues in the CDR3. The V end lost 0 bases, the J end lost 7 bases, and 17 bases lay between the germline ends. The CDR3 loop is CASSVDEDSTMEQYF. The CDR3 region has the DNA TGTGCCAGCAGCGTAGACGAGGATTCGACTATGGAGCAGTACTTC. The whole variable domain, filled in from reference TRBV9 and TRBJ2-7, reads DSGVTQTPKHLITATGQRVTLRCSPRSGDLSVYWYQQSLDQGLQFLIQYYNGEERAKGNILERFSAQQFPDLHSELNLSSLELGDSALYFCASSVDEDSTMEQYFGPGTRLTVT.

CDR3 sequence reads: CASSGGFRTPYGYTF. The CDR3 DNA reads TGTGCCAGCAGTGGAGGCTTTCGGACACCCTATGGCTACACCTTC. The chain joins TRBV25-1 to TRBJ1-2, with a weak D call TRBD1 (5 bases). V was clipped by 4 bases and J by 4 bases, with 16 bases between them. The CDR3 runs to 15 residues. CDR1 is MGHDK and CDR2 is SYGVNS in the germline V gene.

V and J are TRBV2 and TRBJ2-5, with a weak D call TRBD1 (5 bases). V lost 3 bases and J lost 5, with 7 bases in between. The CDR3 loop spans 12 amino acids. Germline CDR1 reads SNHLY; CDR2 reads FYNNEI. The CDR3 DNA sequence: TGTGCCAGCAGTGACCCAGGGGAGACCCAGTACTTC. Translating gives CASSDPGETQYF. Full variable domain (outside the CDR3, taken from reference TRBV2 and TRBJ2-5): EPEVTQTPSHQVTQMGQEVILRCVPISNHLYFYWYRQILGQKVEFLVSFYNNEISEKSEIFDDQFSVERPDGSNFTLKIRSTKLEDSAMYFCASSDPGETQYFGPGTRLLVL.

The rearrangement uses TRBV7-2 and TRBJ1-1; the D gene is possibly TRBD1 (5 bases). The germline V gene has CDR1 SGHTA and CDR2 FQGNSA. Trimming stripped 4 bases from V and 1 base from J, with 7 bases between. This CDR3 is built from 13 residues. CDR3 sequence reads: CASSSQGNTEAFF. In DNA, the CDR3 is TGTGCCAGCAGCTCGCAGGGGAACACTGAAGCTTTCTTT.

The genes are TRBV19 and TRBJ2-1; D is uncertain. Trimming took 7 bases from V and 8 from J, leaving 9 bases between them. CDR1 is LNHDA and CDR2 is SQIVND in the germline V gene (reference sequence). There are 11 residues in the CDR3. The CDR3 DNA is TGTGCCAGTACCGCGGCCGATGAGCAGTTCTTC. Translation gives CASTAADEQFF.